This TCR beta chain appears in the sequencing data of a study of T cell changes during pregnancy in multiple sclerosis. The repertoire was sequenced with immunoSEQ multiplex PCR; TCRdb's copy has only in-frame clones and lacks some. The repertoire consists of 40,000 to 55,000 clones, with almost 95% occurring once and the leading ten covering around 4.7%. The CDR3 runs 18 residues. V dropped 5 bases and J dropped 3; count of bases not matched to a gene: 12. Germline values: CDR1 SEHNR, CDR2 FQNEAQ (reference sequence). The V call is TRBV7-9, the J call TRBJ2-1; 11 bases match TRBD2. The sequenced sample was CD8+ T cells from peripheral blood mononuclear cells, obtained in the first trimester of pregnancy. The origin of this receptor is a female donor with multiple sclerosis, enrolled in a pregnancy study. Written as DNA, the CDR3 is TGTGCCAGCAGCCCTTACACTAGCGGGGGCCCCATCTACAATGAGCAGTTCTTC. It translates to CASSPYTSGGPIYNEQFF.